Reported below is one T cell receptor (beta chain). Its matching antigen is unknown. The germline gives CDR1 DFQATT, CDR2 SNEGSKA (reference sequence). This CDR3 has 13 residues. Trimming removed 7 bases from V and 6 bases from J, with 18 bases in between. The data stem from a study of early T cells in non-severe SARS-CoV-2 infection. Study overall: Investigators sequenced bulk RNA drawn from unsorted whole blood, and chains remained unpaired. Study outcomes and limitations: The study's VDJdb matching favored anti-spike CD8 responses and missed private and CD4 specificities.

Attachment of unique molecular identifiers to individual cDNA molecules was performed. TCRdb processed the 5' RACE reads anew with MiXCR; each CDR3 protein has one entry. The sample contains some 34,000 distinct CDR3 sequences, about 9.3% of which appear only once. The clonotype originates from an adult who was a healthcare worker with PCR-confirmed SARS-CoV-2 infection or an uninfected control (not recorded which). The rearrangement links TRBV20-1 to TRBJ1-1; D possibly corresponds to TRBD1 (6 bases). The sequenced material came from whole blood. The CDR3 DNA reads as TGCAGTGTAGTACAGGGTTTCGACGCTGAAGCTTTCTTT. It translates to CSVVQGFDAEAFF.